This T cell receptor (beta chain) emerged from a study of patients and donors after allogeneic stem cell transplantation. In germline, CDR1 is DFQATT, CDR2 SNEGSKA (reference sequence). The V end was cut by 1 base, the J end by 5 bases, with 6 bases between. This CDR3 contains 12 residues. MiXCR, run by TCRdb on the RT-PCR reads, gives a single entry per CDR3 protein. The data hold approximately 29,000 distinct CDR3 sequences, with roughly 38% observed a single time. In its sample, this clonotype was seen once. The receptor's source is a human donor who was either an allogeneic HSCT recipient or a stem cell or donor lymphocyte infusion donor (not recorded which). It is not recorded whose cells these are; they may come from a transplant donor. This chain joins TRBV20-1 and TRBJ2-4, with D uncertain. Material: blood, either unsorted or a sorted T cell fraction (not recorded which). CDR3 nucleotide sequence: TGCAGTGCTAGAGCCACAGAAAACATTCAGTACTTC. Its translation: CSARATENIQYF.